Listed below are T cell receptor beta chains from one sample, sequenced in a study of human T cells and chemical hapten exposure. MiXCR was run by TCRdb on the RACE reads, yielding one entry per CDR3 protein. The sample has about 350,000 distinct CDR3 sequences, roughly 6.3% seen once. Sequenced here: whole blood, sampled in connection with sensitization to the hapten diphenylcyclopropenone (DPC). The receptors here all came from a woman under 30 with alopecia areata. Some clones in this sample may be carry-over from other donors' samples. The CDR3 runs from the conserved cysteine through the conserved F or W. A D gene is named only where the DNA matches it firmly. Clone size is given for some rows only: seen once, a few or many times, or a class if the clone is expanded.

d_gene	j_gene	abundance	v_gene	CDR3nt	CDR3aa
.	TRBJ2-3	many	TRBV28	TGTGCCAGCAGTCCCCATTTAAGGCGGGGTAGCACAGATACGCAGTATTTT	CASSPHLRRGSTDTQYF
.	TRBJ2-3	.	TRBV7-2	TGTGCCAGCAGCTTCTCCCGGCTAGGTATAGAGTATTTT	CASSFSRLGIEYF
TRBD2	TRBJ2-5	.	TRBV29-1	TGCAGCGTTGCCCCTGGGGGGGGTGTGGAGACCCAGTACTTC	CSVAPGGGVETQYF
.	TRBJ2-1	.	TRBV6-2/TRBV6-3	TGTGCCATCGGGACCCACTCCTACAATGAGCAGTTCTTC	CAIGTHSYNEQFF
.	TRBJ1-1	many	TRBV6-2/TRBV6-3	TGTGCCAGCAGAGCAGACAGGAACACTGAAGCTTTCTTT	CASRADRNTEAFF
.	TRBJ2-5	.	TRBV9	TGTGCCAGCAGCGTAGGAGGCCTAATCCAAGAGACCCAGTACTTC	CASSVGGLIQETQYF
.	TRBJ1-1	many	TRBV13	TGTGCCAGCAGAGGCGGGGCCGGTCCTGAAGCTTTCTTT	CASRGGAGPEAFF
.	TRBJ1-1	few	TRBV12-3/TRBV12-4	TGTGCCAGCAGTTTAGCCACGGGGGGGGAGGTAGCTTTCTTT	CASSLATGGEVAFF
TRBD1	TRBJ1-6	.	TRBV13	TGTGCCAGCAGCTTAGGACGAGGGGGCGCCAATAATTCACCCCTCCACTTT	CASSLGRGGANNSPLHF
.	TRBJ1-2	many	TRBV28	TGTGCCAGCAGCTTTCAGACTTATGGCTACACCTTC	CASSFQTYGYTF
.	TRBJ1-1	many	TRBV7-2	TGTGCCAGCAGCTCGGACACTTCGAACACTGAAGCTTTCTTT	CASSSDTSNTEAFF